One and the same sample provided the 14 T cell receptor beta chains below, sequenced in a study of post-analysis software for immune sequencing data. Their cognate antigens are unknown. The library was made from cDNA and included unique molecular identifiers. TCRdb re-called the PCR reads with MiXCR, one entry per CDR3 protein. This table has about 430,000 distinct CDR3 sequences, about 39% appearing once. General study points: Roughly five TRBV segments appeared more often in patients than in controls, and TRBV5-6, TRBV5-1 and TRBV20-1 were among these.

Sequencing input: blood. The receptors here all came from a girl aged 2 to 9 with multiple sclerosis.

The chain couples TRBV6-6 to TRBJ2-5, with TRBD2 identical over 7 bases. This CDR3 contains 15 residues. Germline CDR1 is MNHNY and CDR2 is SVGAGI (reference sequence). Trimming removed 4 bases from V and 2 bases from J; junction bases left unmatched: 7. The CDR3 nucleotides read TGTGCCAGCAGTTCCTTCGGGACTACACAAGAGACCCAGTACTTC. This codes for CASSSFGTTQETQYF.

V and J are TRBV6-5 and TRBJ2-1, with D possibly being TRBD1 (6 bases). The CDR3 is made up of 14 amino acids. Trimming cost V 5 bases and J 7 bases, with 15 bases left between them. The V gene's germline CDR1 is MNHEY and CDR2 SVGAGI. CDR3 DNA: TGTGCCAGCAGTCCGCACCGGGACACTAATGAGCAGTTCTTC. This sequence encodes CASSPHRDTNEQFF.

The DNA of the CDR3 is TGTGCCAGCAGTTACGGGGGCAGGGGAAGCAATCAGCCCCAGCATTTT. Amino acid sequence: CASSYGGRGSNQPQHF. The chain uses TRBV6-2 or TRBV6-3 and TRBJ1-5; possible D gene TRBD1, 6 bases. This CDR3 comprises 16 residues. CDR1 is MNHEY, CDR2 SVGEGT, per germline. V was pared by 2 bases and J by 1 base, with 12 bases between.

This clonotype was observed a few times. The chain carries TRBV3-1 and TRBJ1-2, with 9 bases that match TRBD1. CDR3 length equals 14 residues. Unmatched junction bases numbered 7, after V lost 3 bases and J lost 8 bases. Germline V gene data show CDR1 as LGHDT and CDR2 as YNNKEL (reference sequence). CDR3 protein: CASSQRTGARGYTF. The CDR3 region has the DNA TGTGCCAGCAGCCAGCGGACAGGGGCTAGAGGCTACACCTTC.

CDR3: CASSQILLKVGSNQPQHF. CDR3 DNA: TGCGCCAGCAGCCAGATTCTTTTGAAAGTTGGGAGCAATCAGCCCCAGCATTTT. The chain employs TRBV4-3 and TRBJ1-5, with no clear D. Germline V gives CDR1 LGHNA, CDR2 YSLEER. The CDR3 has 18 amino acids. The V end was cut by 3 bases, the J end by 1 base, with 19 bases between.

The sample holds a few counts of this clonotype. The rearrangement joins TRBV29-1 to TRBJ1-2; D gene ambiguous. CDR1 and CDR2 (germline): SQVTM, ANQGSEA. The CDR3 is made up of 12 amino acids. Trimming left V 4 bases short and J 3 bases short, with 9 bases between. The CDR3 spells CSVVRLDYGYTF. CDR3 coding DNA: TGCAGCGTTGTCAGGCTGGACTATGGCTACACCTTC.

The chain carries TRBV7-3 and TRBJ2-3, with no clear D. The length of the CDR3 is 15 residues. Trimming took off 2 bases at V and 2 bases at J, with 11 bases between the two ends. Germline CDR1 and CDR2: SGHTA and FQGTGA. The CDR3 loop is CASSLRNGYTDTQYF. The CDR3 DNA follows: TGTGCCAGCAGCTTACGGAACGGATACACAGATACGCAGTATTTT.

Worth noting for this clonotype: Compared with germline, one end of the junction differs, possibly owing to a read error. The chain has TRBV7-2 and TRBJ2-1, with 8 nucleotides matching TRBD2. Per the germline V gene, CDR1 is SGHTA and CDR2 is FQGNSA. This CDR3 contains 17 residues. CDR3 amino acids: CAGSLGPALAEDNEQFF. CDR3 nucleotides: TGTGCCGGCAGCTTAGGTCCGGCACTAGCGGAGGACAATGAGCAGTTCTTC.

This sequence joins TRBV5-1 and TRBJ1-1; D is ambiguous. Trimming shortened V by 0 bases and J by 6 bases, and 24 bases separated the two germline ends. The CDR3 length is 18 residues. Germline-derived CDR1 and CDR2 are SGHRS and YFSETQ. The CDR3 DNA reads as TGCGCCAGCAGCTTGGCCCCCAGTGACTACATAGATTTCGCTGAAGCTTTCTTT. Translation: CASSLAPSDYIDFAEAFF. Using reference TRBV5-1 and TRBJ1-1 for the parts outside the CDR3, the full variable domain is KAGVTQTPRYLIKTRGQQVTLSCSPISGHRSVSWYQQTPGQGLQFLFEYFSETQRNKGNFPGRFSGRQFSNSRSEMNVSTLELGDSALYLCASSLAPSDYIDFAEAFFGQGTRLTVV.

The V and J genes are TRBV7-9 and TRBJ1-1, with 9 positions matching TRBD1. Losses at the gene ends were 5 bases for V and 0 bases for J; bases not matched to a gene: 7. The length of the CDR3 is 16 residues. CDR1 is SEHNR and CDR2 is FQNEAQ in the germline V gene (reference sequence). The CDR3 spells CASSAGRDRVNTEAFF. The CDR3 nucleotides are TGTGCCAGCAGCGCGGGTCGGGACAGGGTGAACACTGAAGCTTTCTTT.

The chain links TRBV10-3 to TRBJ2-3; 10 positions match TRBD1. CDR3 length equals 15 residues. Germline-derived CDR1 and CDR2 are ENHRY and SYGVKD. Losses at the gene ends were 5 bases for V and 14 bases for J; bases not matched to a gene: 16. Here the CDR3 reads CAISPGQGNFGGRYF. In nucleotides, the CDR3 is TGTGCCATCAGTCCGGGACAGGGGAACTTCGGAGGGCGGTATTTT.

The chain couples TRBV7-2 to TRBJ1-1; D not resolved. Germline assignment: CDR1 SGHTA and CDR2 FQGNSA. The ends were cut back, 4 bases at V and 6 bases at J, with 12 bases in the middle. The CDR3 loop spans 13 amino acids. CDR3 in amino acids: CASSSPGTAEAFF. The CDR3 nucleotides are TGTGCCAGCAGCTCACCGGGCACGGCTGAAGCTTTCTTT. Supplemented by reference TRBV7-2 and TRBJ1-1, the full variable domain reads GAGVSQSPSNKVTEKGKDVELRCDPISGHTALYWYRQSLGQGLEFLIYFQGNSAPDKSGLPSDRFSAERTGGSVSTLTIQRTQQEDSAVYLCASSSPGTAEAFFGQGTRLTVV.

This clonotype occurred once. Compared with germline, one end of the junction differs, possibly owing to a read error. The chain's CDR3 is CARSPSGSRTDTQYF. The CDR3 bases are TGTGCCCGCAGCCCCAGCGGGAGCAGAACAGATACGCAGTATTTT. This chain uses TRBV7-3 with TRBJ2-3; 8 positions agree with TRBD2. The CDR3 consists of 15 residues. The germline V gene has CDR1 SGHTA and CDR2 FQGTGA.

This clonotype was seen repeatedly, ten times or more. The CDR3 region has the DNA TGCGCCAGCAGCCCGGACGGTATCGCCTTAGCCTCCTACAATGAGCAGTTCTTC. Amino acids: CASSPDGIALASYNEQFF. The rearrangement links TRBV5-1 to TRBJ2-1; D is unclear. V dropped 4 bases and J dropped 0 bases, with 20 bases sitting between them. The CDR3 length is 18 residues. Germline CDR1 reads SGHRS; CDR2 reads YFSETQ.